The clone carrying this T cell receptor (beta chain) was counted many times. This sample is drawn from a study of T-cell reconstitution after alpha-beta-depleted transplantation in children. The germline V gene encodes CDR1 MDHEN and CDR2 SYDVKM. The V gene end was trimmed by 6 bases and the J gene end by 3 bases; junction bases not matched to a gene: 12. The CDR3 is 16 amino acids. As it was prepared, the TCRbeta library received unique molecular identifiers. MiXCR, run by TCRdb on the PCR reads, gives a single entry per CDR3 protein. This sample has 80,000 to 95,000 distinct CDR3 sequences, with roughly 8% found just once.

The source material was PBMCs from the stem cell graft donor, sampled from the stem cell graft. The receptor's source is a human donor who donated a stem cell graft to a child with congenital amegakaryocytic thrombocytopenia. The gene calls are TRBV28 and TRBJ1-1, with TRBD1 matching over 8 bases. CDR3 protein: CASRPLSDRGYTEAFF. The CDR3 DNA reads TGTGCCAGCAGGCCCCTTTCAGACAGGGGCTACACTGAAGCTTTCTTT.